The clone carrying this T cell receptor beta chain was seen a few times. Its antigen is as yet unknown. After removal of 6 bases from V and 8 bases from J, the junction contained 11 bases not matched to a gene. The germline V gene encodes CDR1 DFQATT and CDR2 SNEGSKA (reference sequence). This CDR3 is built from 14 residues. In patients aged 18 to 65, hyperthyroidism was newly diagnosed, with duration under 2 months. Template material for amplifying TCR beta CDR3 regions consisted of RNA transcripts. The TCR CDR3 first-round RT-PCR relied on the HTBI primer set. One entry per CDR3 protein, called by TCRdb with MiXCR from the multiplex PCR reads. The data contain roughly 420,000 distinct CDR3 sequences, roughly an eighth of them seen just once; the ten biggest clones take up about 4.9%. This sample is drawn from a study of T cells in Graves' hyperthyroidism and ophthalmopathy. Study observations and caveats: Peripheral blood also featured most of the thyroid clonotypes expanded above 0.001.

The receptor was derived from a woman between 18 and 29 years old with Graves' hyperthyroidism. The gene calls are TRBV20-1 and TRBJ1-4, with 8 bases identical to TRBD1. The sequencing sample was made of blood. CDR3 loop: CSALGTGGGEKLFF. For the CDR3, the DNA is TGCAGTGCCCTTGGAACAGGGGGGGGGGAAAAACTGTTTTTT.